Each of the 18 T cell receptor beta chains below was sequenced from the same sample in a study of blood T cell repertoires in COVID-19. TCRdb keeps only in-frame clones here, not all; method: immunoSEQ multiplex PCR. Of 250,000 to 300,000 clones in the sample, under 90% were seen once. Material: peripheral blood. The receptors here all came from a woman aged 18 to 35 with acute or convalescent COVID-19.

The chain is built from TRBV28 and TRBJ2-7, with D unclear. Trimming cost V 5 bases and J 4 bases, with 9 bases left between them. Germline V gene sequence: CDR1 MDHEN, CDR2 SYDVKM. CDR3 length: 12 residues. The CDR3 nucleotides are TGTGCCAGCAGTCTAGGAACATACGAGCAGTACTTC. Its protein is CASSLGTYEQYF.

J is TRBJ2-7 and V is TRBV27; 10 nucleotides line up with TRBD2. The ends lost 5 bases at V and 2 bases at J; junction bases unmatched: 3. The CDR3 extends over 14 amino acids. The germline V gene has CDR1 MNHEY and CDR2 SMNVEV (reference sequence). The CDR3 DNA follows: TGTGCCAGCAGTCGGACTAGCGGTACCTACGAGCAGTACTTC. Protein: CASSRTSGTYEQYF.

This chain joins TRBV4-1 and TRBJ1-3; 7 nucleotides align to TRBD1. CDR1 MGHRA and CDR2 YSYEKL come from the germline V gene. V shed 1 base, J shed 0 bases, and the junction held 6 bases outside the gene matches. The CDR3 is 17 residues long. The CDR3 DNA sequence: TGCGCCAGCAGCCAAGGGAGGAGGGACAGCTCTGGAAACACCATATATTTT. It yields the protein CASSQGRRDSSGNTIYF.

V is TRBV6-6 and J is TRBJ2-2; TRBD2 might be the D (6 bases). This CDR3 comprises 15 residues. The V end lost 1 base, the J end lost 2 bases, and 8 bases lay between the germline ends. CDR1 is MNHNY, CDR2 SVGAGI, per germline (reference sequence). The CDR3 nucleotides read TGTGCCAGCAGTTACTGGGGGGTCAACACCGGGGAGCTGTTTTTT. Protein: CASSYWGVNTGELFF.

The V and J genes are TRBV7-9 and TRBJ2-7; TRBD1 might be the D (6 bases). Germline CDR1 SEHNR, CDR2 FQNEAQ (reference sequence). The V end was cut by 5 bases, the J end by 0 bases, with 14 bases between. This CDR3 comprises 15 residues. CDR3 coding DNA: TGTGCCAGCAGCCTACAGGGTTTGGGCTCCTACGAGCAGTACTTC. It is translated as CASSLQGLGSYEQYF.

Concerning this clone itself: At one of its ends the junction is not consistent with the germline gene, which may arise from a read error. The V call is TRBV5-4, the J call TRBJ1-5; D remains unclear. CDR1 and CDR2 (germline): SGHNT, YYREEE (reference sequence). The CDR3 covers 15 residues. DNA for the CDR3: TGCGCCAGCAGCTTATTTGGGGAGCCCAATCAGCCCCAGCATTTT. It is translated as CASSLFGEPNQPQHF. The complete variable domain, with remaining parts taken from reference TRBV5-4 and TRBJ1-5, reads ETGVTQSPTHLIKTRGQQVTLRCSSQSGHNTVSWYQQALGQGPQFIFQYYREEENGRGNFPPRFSGLQFPNYSSELNVNALELDDSALYLCASSLFGEPNQPQHFGDGTRLSIL.

This rearrangement joins TRBV5-1 to TRBJ2-5, with 9 bases fitting TRBD1. CDR1 is SGHRS and CDR2 is YFSETQ in the germline V gene. J lost 2 bases, V lost 0 bases, and 5 bases had no gene match. The CDR3 is made up of 16 amino acids. The CDR3 here is CASSLAGTGKQETQYF. In DNA form, the CDR3 reads TGCGCCAGCAGCTTGGCCGGGACAGGGAAGCAAGAGACCCAGTACTTC.

The chain has TRBV7-2 and TRBJ2-1; possibly TRBD1 for D (5 bases). CDR3 length: 17 residues. The V gene's germline CDR1 is SGHTA and CDR2 FQGNSA. Trimming removed 1 base at V and 7 bases at J, with 20 bases between. The CDR3 region is CASSLGLGTSQGNEQFF. The DNA of the CDR3 is TGTGCCAGCAGCTTAGGTCTAGGTACCAGTCAGGGAAATGAGCAGTTCTTC.

The CDR3 sequence: CASSSITGPGGNTIYF. The CDR3, as DNA: TGTGCCAGCAGTTCAATAACAGGGCCGGGGGGAAACACCATATATTTT. The chain employs TRBV28 and TRBJ1-3; D is perhaps TRBD1 (6 bases). The V gene's germline CDR1 is MDHEN and CDR2 SYDVKM. The CDR3 extends over 16 amino acids. Deletions cut 4 bases from V and 4 bases from J, with 17 bases between. The whole variable domain, remainder taken from reference TRBV28 and TRBJ1-3, is DVKVTQSSRYLVKRTGEKVFLECVQDMDHENMFWYRQDPGLGLRLIYFSYDVKMKEKGDIPEGYSVSREKKERFSLILESASTNQTSMYLCASSSITGPGGNTIYFGEGSWLTVV.

J is TRBJ2-5 and V is TRBV14; D is uncertain. Trimming cost V 4 bases and J 1 base, with 10 bases left between them. This CDR3 is 14 amino acids long. Germline V gene data show CDR1 as SGHDN and CDR2 as FVKESK. The CDR3 here is CASSRVPFQETQYF. In DNA, the CDR3 is TGTGCCAGCAGCCGAGTACCGTTCCAAGAGACCCAGTACTTC.

The J gene is TRBJ1-2, the V gene TRBV5-3; 12 bases fit TRBD1. TRBV5-3 is filed as an ORF, its function uncertain. Germline trimming cut 3 bases from V and 8 bases from J; bases unmatched to any gene: 8. The CDR3 spans 15 residues. For the CDR3, the DNA is TGTGCCAGAAGCTCCTCGGGACAGGGGGCGCGGGGCTACACCTTC. Its translation: CARSSSGQGARGYTF.

The chain is built from TRBV7-8 and TRBJ2-7; D not resolved. Germline loops: CDR1 SGHVS, CDR2 FQNEAQ. The CDR3 is 12 amino acids. V dropped 1 base and J dropped 5 bases, with 6 bases sitting between them. CDR3 sequence (DNA): TGTGCCAGCAGCTTAGGGCCCAACGAGCAGTACTTC. Residues: CASSLGPNEQYF.

CDR3 nucleotide sequence: TGTGCCACCAGTGATTTCGCGGGGCAGGCTAACAATGAGCAGTTCTTC. Amino acids: CATSDFAGQANNEQFF. This chain connects TRBV24-1 to TRBJ2-1; TRBD2 is a possible D gene (6 bases). V was cut by 1 base and J by 5 bases, with 14 bases left in between. The CDR3 contains 16 residues. Germline V gene data show CDR1 as KGHDR and CDR2 as SFDVKD.

This clone has just one count. CDR3 bases: TGTGCCAGCAGGACCGGGGCTAGGGGGTTGTCCCTCCACTTT. Amino acids: CASRTGARGLSLHF. The chain couples TRBV6-5 to TRBJ1-6, with a tentative D call TRBD1 (6 bases). Germline lookup yields CDR1 MNHEY and CDR2 SVGAGI. This CDR3 has 14 residues. The V end lost 6 bases, the J end lost 14 bases, and 20 bases lay between the germline ends.

The gene calls are TRBV29-1 and TRBJ1-1, with D perhaps TRBD1 (6 bases). CDR3 length: 13 residues. V lost 5 bases, J lost 0 bases, and 10 bases lay in between. In germline, CDR1 is SQVTM, CDR2 ANQGSEA. The CDR3 sequence: CSVSTGLNTEAFF. The CDR3 nucleotides read TGCAGCGTTTCGACAGGACTGAACACTGAAGCTTTCTTT. Full variable domain (remainder filled in from reference TRBV29-1 and TRBJ1-1): SAVISQKPSRDICQRGTSLTIQCQVDSQVTMMFWYRQQPGQSLTLIATANQGSEATYESGFVIDKFPISRPNLTFSTLTVSNMSPEDSSIYLCSVSTGLNTEAFFGQGTRLTVV.

The chain has TRBV4-2 and TRBJ1-2, with a weak D call TRBD1 (5 bases). Germline V gene lookup returns CDR1 LGHNA and CDR2 YNFKEQ. With 0 bases removed from V and 2 bases from J, the gap between germline ends came to 13 bases. The CDR3 runs 16 residues. CDR3 region: CASSQDIGARNYGYTF. In nucleotides, the CDR3 is TGTGCCAGCAGCCAAGATATTGGGGCGCGGAACTATGGCTACACCTTC.

The chain has TRBV28 and TRBJ1-1; D not resolved. The CDR3 extends over 13 amino acids. Germline V CDR1 and CDR2: MDHEN, SYDVKM. Trimming removed 2 bases from V and 2 bases from J, with 6 bases in between. CDR3 nucleotides: TGTGCCAGCAGTTTACGAGATAACACTGAAGCTTTCTTT. Translation gives CASSLRDNTEAFF.

The chain has TRBV3-1 (or the pseudogene TRBV3-2) and TRBJ2-1; 8 bases agree with TRBD2. This CDR3 comprises 17 residues. V lost 4 bases, J lost 6 bases, and 14 bases stayed unmatched. Germline CDR1 reads LGHDT; CDR2 reads YNNKEL (reference sequence). This CDR3 is CASSLLKGTSFRNEQFF. The CDR3 DNA reads as TGTGCCAGCAGCCTCCTCAAAGGGACTAGTTTCCGCAATGAGCAGTTCTTC.